The 17 T cell receptor beta chains below were found in one sample sequenced in a study of blood T cell repertoires in COVID-19. Libraries were prepared by immunoSEQ multiplex PCR; TCRdb keeps only in-frame clonotypes and omits some of them. The sample holds about 5,900 clones; approximately 87% are singletons and the top ten take approximately 19%. The source material was peripheral blood. These receptors all come from a human donor in a cohort sampled during active COVID-19.

For the CDR3, the DNA is TGCGCCAGCAGCCCTAGGACTAGCGGGGTACCATCTAGCACAGATACGCAGTATTTT. Its translation: CASSPRTSGVPSSTDTQYF. The chain employs TRBV5-1 and TRBJ2-3; 12 bases align to TRBD2. Per germline, CDR1 SGHRS and CDR2 YFSETQ. The CDR3 contains 19 residues. Trimming removed 4 bases from V and 0 bases from J; junction bases left unmatched: 12. The full variable domain, completed using reference TRBV5-1 and TRBJ2-3, is KAGVTQTPRYLIKTRGQQVTLSCSPISGHRSVSWYQQTPGQGLQFLFEYFSETQRNKGNFPGRFSGRQFSNSRSEMNVSTLELGDSALYLCASSPRTSGVPSSTDTQYFGPGTRLTVL.

The chain links TRBV9 to TRBJ1-6; perhaps TRBD1 as D (5 bases). The germline V gene has CDR1 SGDLS and CDR2 YYNGEE. V lost 4 bases and J 6 bases, leaving 17 bases between the germline ends. CDR3 length: 16 amino acids. The CDR3 DNA reads TGTGCCAGCAGCTCCGCTGGGGCGTCTGCTAATTCACCCCTCCACTTT. As protein: CASSSAGASANSPLHF. Complete variable domain (other parts from reference TRBV9 and TRBJ1-6): DSGVTQTPKHLITATGQRVTLRCSPRSGDLSVYWYQQSLDQGLQFLIQYYNGEERAKGNILERFSAQQFPDLHSELNLSSLELGDSALYFCASSSAGASANSPLHFGNGTRLTVT.

The chain is built from TRBV30 and TRBJ2-1, with TRBD2 as a possible D gene (5 bases). Trimming pared 0 bases from V and 9 bases from J, leaving 21 bases between. The CDR3 has 16 amino acids. The germline V gene encodes CDR1 GTSNPN and CDR2 SVGIG (reference sequence). CDR3 coding DNA: TGTGCCTGGAGTGTATTTAACGACCGCGGAGGACGTGAGCAGTTCTTC. Translated: CAWSVFNDRGGREQFF.

The genes are TRBV6-1 and TRBJ2-7; TRBD1 matches at 7 bases. Losses at the gene ends were 4 bases for V and 5 bases for J; bases not matched to a gene: 17. Germline V gene lookup returns CDR1 MNHNS and CDR2 SASEGT. The CDR3 contains 17 residues. The CDR3 DNA is TGTGCCAGCAGTGCCTTCGCTTTGAGAGGGGGCGAGGACGAGCAGTACTTC. It yields the protein CASSAFALRGGEDEQYF.

Only one count was recorded for this clone. The chain combines TRBV7-9 with TRBJ2-2; 9 positions agree with TRBD1. Germline V gene data show CDR1 as SEHNR and CDR2 as FQNEAQ (reference sequence). V trimming: 6 bases; J trimming: 4 bases; junction bases outside the gene matches: 9. CDR3 length: 16 amino acids. For the CDR3, the DNA is TGTGCCAGCAGAACAGGGGGCGCAGGTATCACCGGGGAGCTGTTTTTT. Translating it yields CASRTGGAGITGELFF.

The J gene is TRBJ2-5, the V gene TRBV2, with D perhaps matching TRBD1 (7 bases). Trimming shortened V by 7 bases and J by 5 bases, and 14 bases separated the two germline ends. CDR1 and CDR2 (germline): SNHLY, FYNNEI. There are 13 residues in the CDR3. CDR3 in DNA: TGTGCCAGCACCCGGGGGACAGAGGAGACCCAGTACTTC. Its translation: CASTRGTEETQYF.

The gene calls are TRBV11-3 and TRBJ2-1; 7 bases match TRBD1. V lost 4 bases and J lost 5; bases outside the gene matches: 5. The CDR3 contains 14 residues. Germline loops: CDR1 SGHNT, CDR2 YENEEA. Here the CDR3 DNA reads TGTGCCAGCAGCTCCCGGGACAGAAACAATGAGCAGTTCTTC. This encodes CASSSRDRNNEQFF. The full variable domain, completed using reference TRBV11-3 and TRBJ2-1, is EAGVVQSPRYKIIEKKQPVAFWCNPISGHNTLYWYLQNLGQGPELLIRYENEEAVDDSQLPKDRFSAERLKGVDSTLKIQPAELGDSAVYLCASSSRDRNNEQFFGPGTRLTVL.

The chain couples TRBV10-3 to TRBJ2-7; D gene unclear. Germline assignment: CDR1 ENHRY and CDR2 SYGVKD. The CDR3 totals 13 residues. Trimming stripped 4 bases from V and 0 bases from J, with 7 bases between. The CDR3 DNA reads as TGTGCCATCAGTGGCCCAGTCTCCTACGAGCAGTACTTC. It translates to CAISGPVSYEQYF.

This chain links TRBV30 with TRBJ1-3; D remains unclear. Germline V lookup: CDR1 GTSNPN, CDR2 SVGIG (reference sequence). CDR3 length: 13 residues. Trimming shortened V by 0 bases and J by 3 bases, and 6 bases separated the two germline ends. CDR3 amino acids: CAWSVHSGNTIYF. DNA of the CDR3: TGTGCCTGGAGTGTACACAGTGGAAACACCATATATTTT.

This clone was counted between two and nine times. V usage is TRBV10-1 and J usage is TRBJ2-2; D is unclear. CDR3 length: 14 amino acids. Germline CDR1 reads WNHNN; CDR2 reads SYGVQD (reference sequence). Trimming pared 3 bases from V and 4 bases from J, leaving 9 bases between. As DNA, the CDR3 is TGCGCCAGCAGTGATGGGCAGCCCACCGGGGAGCTGTTTTTT. Translation: CASSDGQPTGELFF.

CDR3 region: CASSLVGAGGPPDTQYF. In DNA, the CDR3 is TGTGCCAGCAGCTTAGTTGGGGCGGGGGGGCCGCCAGATACGCAGTATTTT. The chain carries TRBV11-2 and TRBJ2-3, with TRBD2 matching 9 bases. With V trimmed by 1 base and J by 4 bases, 9 bases remained unmatched. The CDR3 has 17 residues. Germline V CDR1 and CDR2: SGHAT, FQNNGV.

V is TRBV5-1 and J is TRBJ2-1, with D possibly matching TRBD1 (6 bases). From germline, CDR1 is SGHRS and CDR2 YFSETQ. This CDR3 has 16 residues. Trimming removed 5 bases from V and 0 bases from J, with 15 bases in between. This CDR3 reads CASRSLQGSSYNEQFF. Here the CDR3 DNA reads TGCGCCAGCAGGTCGCTACAGGGTAGCTCCTACAATGAGCAGTTCTTC.

This chain joins TRBV5-8 and TRBJ1-5, with unresolved D. The CDR3 covers 15 residues. Per the germline V gene, CDR1 is SGHTS and CDR2 is YDEGEE. V was shortened by 6 bases and J by 1 base, with 14 bases between the two germline ends. CDR3 sequence reads: CASNLNRASNQPQHF. The DNA of the CDR3 is TGTGCCAGCAACCTTAACAGAGCAAGCAATCAGCCCCAGCATTTT.

J is TRBJ2-1 and V is TRBV12-3 or TRBV12-4; D gene uncertain. The CDR3 covers 13 residues. With 6 bases removed from V and 0 bases from J, the gap between germline ends came to 6 bases. In nucleotides, the CDR3 is TGTGCCAGCAGCCTCAGCTCCTACAATGAGCAGTTCTTC. It is translated as CASSLSSYNEQFF.

The V call is TRBV4-1, the J call TRBJ1-1; D is unclear. The CDR3 has 14 amino acids. The V gene lost 0 bases and the J gene lost 1 base, with 6 bases spanning the gap. Germline V gives CDR1 MGHRA, CDR2 YSYEKL. CDR3 loop: CASSQEGGNTEAFF. The CDR3 DNA reads as TGCGCCAGCAGCCAAGAAGGAGGGAACACTGAAGCTTTCTTT.

Points on this clone: At one end, the junction sequence differs from germline, possibly due to a read error. The V and J genes are TRBV4-1 and TRBJ1-1; 7 nucleotides agree with TRBD1. CDR1 is MGHRA and CDR2 is YSYEKL in the germline V gene. This CDR3 comprises 14 residues. This CDR3 reads CASSQVGQNAEAFF. In nucleotides, the CDR3 is TGCGCCAGCAGCCAAGTGGGACAGAACGCTGAAGCTTTCTTT.

The rearrangement links TRBV9 to TRBJ1-2; no definite D call. Germline V gene data show CDR1 as SGDLS and CDR2 as YYNGEE. The length of the CDR3 is 15 residues. V was pared by 0 bases and J by 2 bases, with 11 bases between. DNA for the CDR3: TGTGCCAGCAGCGTAGAGGAGGGTTCCAACTATGGCTACACCTTC. Translated, it gives CASSVEEGSNYGYTF.